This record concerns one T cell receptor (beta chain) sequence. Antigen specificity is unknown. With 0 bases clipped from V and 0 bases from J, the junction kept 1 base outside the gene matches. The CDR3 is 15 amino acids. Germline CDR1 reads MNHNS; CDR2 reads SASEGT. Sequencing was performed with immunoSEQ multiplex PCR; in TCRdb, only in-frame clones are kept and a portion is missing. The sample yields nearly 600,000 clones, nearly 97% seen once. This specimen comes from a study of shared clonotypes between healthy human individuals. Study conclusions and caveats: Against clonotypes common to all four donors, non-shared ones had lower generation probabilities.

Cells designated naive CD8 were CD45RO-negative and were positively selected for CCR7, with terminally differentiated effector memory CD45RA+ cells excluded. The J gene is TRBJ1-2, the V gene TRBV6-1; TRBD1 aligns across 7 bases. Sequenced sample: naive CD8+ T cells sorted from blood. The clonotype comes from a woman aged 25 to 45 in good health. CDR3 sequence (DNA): TGTGCCAGCAGTGAAGCGACAGGGCCTAACTATGGCTACACCTTC. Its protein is CASSEATGPNYGYTF.